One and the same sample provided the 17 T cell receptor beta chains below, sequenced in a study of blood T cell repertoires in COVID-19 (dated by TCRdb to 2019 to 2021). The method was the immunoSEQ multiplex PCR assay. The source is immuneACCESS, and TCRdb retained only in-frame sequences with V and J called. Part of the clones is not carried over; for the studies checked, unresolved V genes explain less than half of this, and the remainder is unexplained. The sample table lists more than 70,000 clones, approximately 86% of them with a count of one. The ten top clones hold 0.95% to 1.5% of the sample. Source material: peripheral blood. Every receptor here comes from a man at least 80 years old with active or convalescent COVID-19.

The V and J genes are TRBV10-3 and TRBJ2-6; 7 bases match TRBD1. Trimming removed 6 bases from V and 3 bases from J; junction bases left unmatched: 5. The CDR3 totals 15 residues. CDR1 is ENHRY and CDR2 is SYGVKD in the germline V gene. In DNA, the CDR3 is TGTGCCATCAGCCATACAGGGGTTGGGGCCAACGTCCTGACTTTC. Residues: CAISHTGVGANVLTF.

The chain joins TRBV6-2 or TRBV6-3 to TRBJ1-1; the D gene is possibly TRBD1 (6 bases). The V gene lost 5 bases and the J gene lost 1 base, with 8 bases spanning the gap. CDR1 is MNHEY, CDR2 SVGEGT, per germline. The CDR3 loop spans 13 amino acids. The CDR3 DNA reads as TGTGCCAGCAGTGGACAGCGGAACACTGAAGCTTTCTTT. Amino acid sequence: CASSGQRNTEAFF.

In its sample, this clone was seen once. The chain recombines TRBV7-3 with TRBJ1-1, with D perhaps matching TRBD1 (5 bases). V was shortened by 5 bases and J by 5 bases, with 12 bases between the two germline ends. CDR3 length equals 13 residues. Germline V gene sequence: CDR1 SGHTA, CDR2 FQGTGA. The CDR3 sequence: CASSAGPMTEAFF. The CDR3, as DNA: TGTGCCAGCAGCGCGGGACCGATGACTGAAGCTTTCTTT.

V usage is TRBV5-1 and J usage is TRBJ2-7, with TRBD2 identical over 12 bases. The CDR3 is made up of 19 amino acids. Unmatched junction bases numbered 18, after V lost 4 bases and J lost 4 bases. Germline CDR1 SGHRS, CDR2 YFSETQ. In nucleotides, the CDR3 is TGCGCCAGCAGCCCCTTTAGTGCTAGCGGGAGGGCCGTTGTTTACGAGCAGTACTTC. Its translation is CASSPFSASGRAVVYEQYF.

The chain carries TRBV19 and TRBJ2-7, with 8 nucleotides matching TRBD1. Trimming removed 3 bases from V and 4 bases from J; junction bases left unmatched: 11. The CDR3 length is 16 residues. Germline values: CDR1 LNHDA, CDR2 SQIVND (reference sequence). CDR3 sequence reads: CASSISWQGAKYEQYF. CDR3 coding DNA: TGTGCCAGTAGTATCTCGTGGCAGGGGGCTAAGTACGAGCAGTACTTC.

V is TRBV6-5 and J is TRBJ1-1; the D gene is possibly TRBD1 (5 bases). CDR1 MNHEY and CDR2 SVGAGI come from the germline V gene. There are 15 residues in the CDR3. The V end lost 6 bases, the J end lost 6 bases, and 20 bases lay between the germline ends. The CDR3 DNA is TGTGCCAGCAGACCCGGGACTGGGGCGGTAGCTGAAGCTTTCTTT. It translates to CASRPGTGAVAEAFF.

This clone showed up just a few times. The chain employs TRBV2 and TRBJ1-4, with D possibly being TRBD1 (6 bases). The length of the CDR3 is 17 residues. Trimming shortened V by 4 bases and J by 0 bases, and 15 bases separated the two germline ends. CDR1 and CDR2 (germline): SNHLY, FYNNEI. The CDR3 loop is CASSGGHRVATNEKLFF. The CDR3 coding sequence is TGTGCCAGCAGTGGGGGACACCGGGTTGCAACTAATGAAAAACTGTTTTTT.

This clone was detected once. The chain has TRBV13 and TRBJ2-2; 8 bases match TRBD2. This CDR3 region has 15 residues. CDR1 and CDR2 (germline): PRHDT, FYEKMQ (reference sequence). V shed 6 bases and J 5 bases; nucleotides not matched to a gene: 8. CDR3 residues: CASRRLAQSTGELFF. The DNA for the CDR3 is TGTGCCAGCAGAAGACTAGCGCAATCTACCGGGGAGCTGTTTTTT.

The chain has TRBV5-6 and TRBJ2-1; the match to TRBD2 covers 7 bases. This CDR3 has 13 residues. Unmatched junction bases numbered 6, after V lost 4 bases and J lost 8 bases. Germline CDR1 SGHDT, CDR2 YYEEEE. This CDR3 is CASSPGTIHEQFF. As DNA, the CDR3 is TGTGCCAGCAGCCCCGGGACTATCCATGAGCAGTTCTTC.

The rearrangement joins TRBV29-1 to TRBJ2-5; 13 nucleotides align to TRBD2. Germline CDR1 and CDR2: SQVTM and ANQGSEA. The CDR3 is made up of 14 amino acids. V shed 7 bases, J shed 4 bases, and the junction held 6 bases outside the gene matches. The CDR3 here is CSGRGLAGAETQYF. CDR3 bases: TGCAGCGGCCGAGGACTAGCGGGAGCAGAGACCCAGTACTTC.

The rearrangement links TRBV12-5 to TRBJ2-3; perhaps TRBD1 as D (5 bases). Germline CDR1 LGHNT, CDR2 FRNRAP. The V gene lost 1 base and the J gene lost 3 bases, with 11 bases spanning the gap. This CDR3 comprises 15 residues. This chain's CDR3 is CASGLEPTATDTQYF. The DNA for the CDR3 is TGTGCTAGTGGTTTGGAACCGACAGCAACAGATACGCAGTATTTT.

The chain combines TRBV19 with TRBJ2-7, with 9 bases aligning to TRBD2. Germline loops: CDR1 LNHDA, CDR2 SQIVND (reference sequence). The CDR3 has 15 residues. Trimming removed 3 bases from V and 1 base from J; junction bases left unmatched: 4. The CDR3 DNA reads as TGTGCCAGTAGTATCCTGGCGGGAGGGTCCTACGAGCAGTACTTC. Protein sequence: CASSILAGGSYEQYF.

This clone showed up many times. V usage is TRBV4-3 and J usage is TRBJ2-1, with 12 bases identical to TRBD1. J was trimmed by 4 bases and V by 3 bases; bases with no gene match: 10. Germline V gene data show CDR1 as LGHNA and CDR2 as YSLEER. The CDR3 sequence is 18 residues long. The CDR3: CASSQGDRGRPAYNEQFF. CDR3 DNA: TGCGCCAGCAGCCAGGGGGACAGGGGGCGCCCGGCGTACAATGAGCAGTTCTTC.

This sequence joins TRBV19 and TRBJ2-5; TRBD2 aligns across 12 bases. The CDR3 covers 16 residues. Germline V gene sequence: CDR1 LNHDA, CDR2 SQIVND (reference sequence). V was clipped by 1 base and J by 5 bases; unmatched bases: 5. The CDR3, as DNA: TGTGCCAGTAGTATAGGGGCTAGCGGGAGGGGGGAGACCCAGTACTTC. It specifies CASSIGASGRGETQYF.

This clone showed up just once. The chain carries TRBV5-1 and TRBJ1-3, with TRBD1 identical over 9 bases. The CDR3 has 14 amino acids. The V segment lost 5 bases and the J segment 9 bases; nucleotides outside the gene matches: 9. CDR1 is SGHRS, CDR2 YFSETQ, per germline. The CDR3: CASSRDRVTATIYF. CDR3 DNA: TGCGCCAGCAGTCGGGACAGGGTTACGGCCACCATATATTTT.

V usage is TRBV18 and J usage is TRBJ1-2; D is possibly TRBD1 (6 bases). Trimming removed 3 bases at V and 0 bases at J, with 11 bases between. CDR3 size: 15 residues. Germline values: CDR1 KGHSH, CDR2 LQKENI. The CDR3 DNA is TGTGCCAGCTCACCGGGGGCGGAAGCTAACTATGGCTACACCTTC. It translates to CASSPGAEANYGYTF.

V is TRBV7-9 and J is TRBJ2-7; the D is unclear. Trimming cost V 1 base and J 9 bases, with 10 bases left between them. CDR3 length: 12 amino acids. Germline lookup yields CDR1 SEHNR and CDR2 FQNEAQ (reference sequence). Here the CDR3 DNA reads TGTGCCAGCAGCTTAGAATCCGGTCGGCAGTACTTC. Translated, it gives CASSLESGRQYF.